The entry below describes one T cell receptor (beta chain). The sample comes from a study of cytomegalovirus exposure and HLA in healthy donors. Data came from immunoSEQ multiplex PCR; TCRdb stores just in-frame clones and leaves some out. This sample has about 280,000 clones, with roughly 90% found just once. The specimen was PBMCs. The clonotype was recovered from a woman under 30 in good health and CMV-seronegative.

CDR3 protein: CASSYGGRVLYEQYF. In DNA, the CDR3 is TGTGCCAGCAGTTACGGGGGCAGGGTATTGTACGAGCAGTACTTC. This chain uses TRBV6-5 with TRBJ2-7; TRBD1 might be the D (6 bases). The V gene lost 2 bases and the J gene lost 4 bases, with 15 bases spanning the gap. CDR1 is MNHEY and CDR2 is SVGAGI in the germline V gene. This CDR3 contains 15 residues.